The 19 T cell receptor beta chains below come from one sample, sequenced in a study of T cells expressing NK-cell markers (dated by TCRdb to the early 2020s). Library construction relied on 5' RACE. TCRdb records Illumina HiSeq 2000 as the sequencer. Reprocessed by TCRdb, the reads give a single entry per CDR3 protein sequence, without DNA. This sample's table carries some 500,000 distinct CDR3 sequences. The ten largest clones capture 1.4% of the sample. The sample comprised blood T cells: a sorted CD56 or NKG2C T cell subset, CD4+ or CD8+ T cells, or bulk PBMC T cells (not recorded which). The receptors here all came from a woman aged 45 to 65 in good health. Donor details come from another sample of the same person, matched by shared clones.

The gene calls are TRBV7-8 and TRBJ2-1; TCRdb's D call, TRBD2, is unchecked because there is no DNA. The CDR3 is 15 amino acids. In germline, CDR1 is SGHVS, CDR2 FQNEAQ. Here the CDR3 reads CASSFREGPYNEQFF.

J is TRBJ2-3 and V is TRBV5-1. Germline CDR1 is SGHRS and CDR2 is YFSETQ. The CDR3 length is 16 residues. Here the CDR3 reads CASSFYLESSTDTQYF.

The V call is TRBV18, the J call TRBJ2-2; absent DNA, TCRdb's TRBD1 call cannot be checked. Germline-derived CDR1 and CDR2 are KGHSH and LQKENI. There are 14 residues in the CDR3. This CDR3 reads CASSGTGGTGELFF.

This rearrangement joins TRBV5-1 to TRBJ1-1; TCRdb's assignment of TRBD1 cannot be checked, as there is no DNA. Germline values: CDR1 SGHRS, CDR2 YFSETQ. CDR3 size: 14 residues. The CDR3 reads CASSPGAMNTEAFF.

This sequence joins TRBV5-1 and TRBJ2-1; the TRBD1 assignment by TCRdb is unverifiable without DNA. This CDR3 has 14 residues. CDR1 is SGHRS, CDR2 YFSETQ, per germline. CDR3 residues: CASSLLPGTTEQFF.

The gene calls are TRBV5-1 and TRBJ1-4. This CDR3 spans 14 amino acids. Germline V gives CDR1 SGHRS, CDR2 YFSETQ. CDR3 region: CASSLAVRTGKLFF.

V is TRBV12-3 or TRBV12-4 and J is TRBJ2-2; TCRdb names TRBD2, which stays unverified in the absence of DNA. The CDR3 totals 16 residues. Here the CDR3 reads CASSFRRVWGTGELFF.

The chain carries TRBV20-1 and TRBJ2-3. The CDR3 has 13 amino acids. Germline V CDR1 and CDR2: DFQATT, SNEGSKA (reference sequence). The CDR3 loop is CSARDELVDTQYF.

The V gene is TRBV29-1, the J gene TRBJ1-1; TCRdb's D gene call, TRBD1, goes unchecked for lack of DNA. This CDR3 contains 13 residues. Germline-derived CDR1 and CDR2 are SQVTM and ANQGSEA. The CDR3 protein is CSVEDRKQGRAFF.

V and J are TRBV5-1 and TRBJ2-5; the D call of TRBD2 rests on TCRdb alone, since no DNA is present to check it. The CDR3 totals 14 residues. The germline gives CDR1 SGHRS, CDR2 YFSETQ. This CDR3 is CASSLLAAQETQYF.

This rearrangement joins TRBV7-6 to TRBJ1-2; the TCRdb call, TRBD1, lacks DNA for checking. The CDR3 sequence is 14 residues long. Per germline, CDR1 SGHVS and CDR2 FNYEAQ. This CDR3 reads CASSLGAVGYGYTF.

The J gene is TRBJ2-5, the V gene TRBV12-3 or TRBV12-4; TCRdb returns TRBD2, unconfirmable since there is no DNA. The CDR3 has 14 amino acids. This CDR3 reads CASTPGRREGTQYF.

The V gene is TRBV29-1, the J gene TRBJ2-1. This CDR3 region has 13 residues. CDR1 and CDR2 (germline): SQVTM, ANQGSEA. The CDR3 protein is CSVDPRLNNEQFF.

The chain uses TRBV25-1 and TRBJ2-2; with no DNA, the TCRdb D assignment of TRBD1 cannot be verified. Germline CDR1 and CDR2: MGHDK and SYGVNS. The CDR3 is made up of 15 amino acids. The CDR3 protein is CASSGGQGRTGELFF.

The chain recombines TRBV9 with TRBJ2-5; with no DNA, the TCRdb D assignment of TRBD1 cannot be verified. There are 14 residues in the CDR3. Germline CDR1 reads SGDLS; CDR2 reads YYNGEE. The CDR3 loop reads CASSVEGAGETQYF.

This chain uses TRBV7-8 with TRBJ2-3. The germline CDR1 and CDR2 sequences are SGHVS and FQNEAQ. This CDR3 has 12 residues. CDR3 in amino acids: CASSFMKDTQYF.

V gene TRBV12-3 or TRBV12-4 combines with J gene TRBJ1-1; without DNA, the TCRdb call of TRBD1 cannot be checked. The CDR3 is 14 amino acids. The CDR3: CASSPNGGLTEAFF.

This CDR3 is CASSQPLRDGYTF. The chain links TRBV4-1 to TRBJ1-2; TCRdb gives TRBD1 as the D gene, but with no DNA this cannot be confirmed. The CDR3 consists of 13 residues. The germline V gene encodes CDR1 MGHRA and CDR2 YSYEKL.

V gene TRBV19 combines with J gene TRBJ2-2; TCRdb designates TRBD1, a call that cannot be tested without DNA. Germline V CDR1 and CDR2: LNHDA, SQIVND (reference sequence). The CDR3 spans 17 residues. The CDR3 protein is CASIKSTGGYFTGELFF.